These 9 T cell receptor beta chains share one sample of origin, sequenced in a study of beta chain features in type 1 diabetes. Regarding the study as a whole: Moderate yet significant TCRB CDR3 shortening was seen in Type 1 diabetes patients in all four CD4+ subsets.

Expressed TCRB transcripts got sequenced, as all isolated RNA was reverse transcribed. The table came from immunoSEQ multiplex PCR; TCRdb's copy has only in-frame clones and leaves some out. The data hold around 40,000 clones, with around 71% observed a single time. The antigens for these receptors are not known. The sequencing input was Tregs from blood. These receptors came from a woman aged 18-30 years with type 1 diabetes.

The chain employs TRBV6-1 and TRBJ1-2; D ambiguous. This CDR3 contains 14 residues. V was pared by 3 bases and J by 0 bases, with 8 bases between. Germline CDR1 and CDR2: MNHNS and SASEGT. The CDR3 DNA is TGTGCCAGCAGTGATTGGGCAACTAACTATGGCTACACCTTC. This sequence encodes CASSDWATNYGYTF.

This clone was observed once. In DNA form, the CDR3 reads TGTGCCAGCAGCGTAGAGCCCCTCTCCGAGCAGTACTTC. Translating it yields CASSVEPLSEQYF. The V call is TRBV9, the J call TRBJ2-7; no definite D call. CDR3 length: 13 residues. V lost 0 bases and J lost 6, with 10 bases in between. Germline CDR1 and CDR2: SGDLS and YYNGEE. Full variable domain (remainder filled in from reference TRBV9 and TRBJ2-7): DSGVTQTPKHLITATGQRVTLRCSPRSGDLSVYWYQQSLDQGLQFLIQYYNGEERAKGNILERFSAQQFPDLHSELNLSSLELGDSALYFCASSVEPLSEQYFGPGTRLTVT.

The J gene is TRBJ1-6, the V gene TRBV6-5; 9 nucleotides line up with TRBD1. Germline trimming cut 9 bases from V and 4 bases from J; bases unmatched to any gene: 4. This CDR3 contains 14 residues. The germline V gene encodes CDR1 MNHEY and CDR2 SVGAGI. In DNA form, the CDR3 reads TGTGCCAGTCAACAGGGGGCTTATAATTCACCCCTCCACTTT. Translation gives CASQQGAYNSPLHF.

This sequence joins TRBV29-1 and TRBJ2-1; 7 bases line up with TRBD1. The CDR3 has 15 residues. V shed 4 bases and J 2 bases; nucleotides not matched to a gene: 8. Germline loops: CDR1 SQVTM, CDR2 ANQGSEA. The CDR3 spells CSVGGTVGTYNEQFF. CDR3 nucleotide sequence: TGCAGCGTTGGTGGGACAGTAGGAACCTACAATGAGCAGTTCTTC.

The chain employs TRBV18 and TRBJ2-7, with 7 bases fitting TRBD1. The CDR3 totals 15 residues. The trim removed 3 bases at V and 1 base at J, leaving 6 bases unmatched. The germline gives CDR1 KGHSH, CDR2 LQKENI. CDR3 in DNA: TGTGCCAGCTCACCCGAGAGGGACAGTTCCTACGAGCAGTACTTC. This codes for CASSPERDSSYEQYF.

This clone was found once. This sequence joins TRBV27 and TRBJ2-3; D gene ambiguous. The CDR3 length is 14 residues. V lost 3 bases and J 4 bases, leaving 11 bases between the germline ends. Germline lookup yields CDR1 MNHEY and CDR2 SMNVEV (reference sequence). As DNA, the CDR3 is TGTGCCAGCAGTTTCCTTGACTGGGCAGATACGCAGTATTTT. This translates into CASSFLDWADTQYF.

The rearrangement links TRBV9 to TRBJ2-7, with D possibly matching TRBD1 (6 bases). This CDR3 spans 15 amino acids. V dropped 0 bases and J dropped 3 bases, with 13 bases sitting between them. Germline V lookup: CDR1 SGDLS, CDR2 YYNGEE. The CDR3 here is CASSVGWGQYYEQYF. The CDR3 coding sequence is TGTGCCAGCAGCGTAGGGTGGGGACAATACTACGAGCAGTACTTC.

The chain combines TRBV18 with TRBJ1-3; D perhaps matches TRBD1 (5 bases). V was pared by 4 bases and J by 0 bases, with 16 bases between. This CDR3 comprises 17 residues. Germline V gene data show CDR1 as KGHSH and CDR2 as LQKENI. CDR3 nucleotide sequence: TGTGCCAGCTCACGAGGGACTGGGGGGTCCTCTGGAAACACCATATATTTT. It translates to CASSRGTGGSSGNTIYF.

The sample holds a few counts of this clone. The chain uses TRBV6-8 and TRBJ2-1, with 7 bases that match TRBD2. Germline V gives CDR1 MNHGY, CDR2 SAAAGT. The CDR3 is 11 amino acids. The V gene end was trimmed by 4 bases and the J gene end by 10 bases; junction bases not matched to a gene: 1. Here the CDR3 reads CASSSGGEQFF. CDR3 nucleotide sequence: TGTGCCAGCAGTTCGGGGGGAGAGCAGTTCTTC.